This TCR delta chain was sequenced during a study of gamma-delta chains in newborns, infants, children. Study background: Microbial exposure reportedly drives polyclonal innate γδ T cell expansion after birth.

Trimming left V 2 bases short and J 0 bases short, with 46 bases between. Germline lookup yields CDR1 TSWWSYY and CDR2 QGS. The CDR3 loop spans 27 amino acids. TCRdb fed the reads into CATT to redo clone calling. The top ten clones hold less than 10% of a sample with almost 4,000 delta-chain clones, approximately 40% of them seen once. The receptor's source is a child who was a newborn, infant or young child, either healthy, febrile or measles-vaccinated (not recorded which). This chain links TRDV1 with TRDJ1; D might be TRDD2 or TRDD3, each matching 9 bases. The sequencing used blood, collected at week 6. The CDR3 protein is CALGESPGLPTRRTGGDFGTYTDKLIF. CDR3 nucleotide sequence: TGTGCTCTTGGGGAAAGCCCCGGCCTTCCTACGAGGCGAACTGGGGGAGACTTCGGCACGTACACCGATAAACTCATCTTT.